A selection of T cell receptor beta chains follows, all from one sample in a study of identical twins. TCRdb re-called the 5' RACE reads through MiXCR, storing one row per CDR3 protein. The sample has 700,000 to 950,000 distinct CDR3 sequences, about 12% seen once. The same sample was also studied in work on yellow fever vaccine responses in identical twins.

Sequences were obtained from PBMCs. The receptors come from a woman aged 18-29 years in good health. Both conserved end residues are part of each CDR3. D genes are given only for firm matches. The size of a clone is reported for some rows only, either as once, few or many, or as a class for expanded clones.

V	J	D	size	DNA	CDR3
TRBV12-3/TRBV12-4	TRBJ2-1	-	-	TGTGCCAGCAGTTCAACTGTAGAGTCCTACAATGAGCAGTTCTTC	CASSSTVESYNEQFF
TRBV10-3	TRBJ1-5	-	-	TGTGCCATCAGTGAAGGGTATCAGCCCCAGCATTTT	CAISEGYQPQHF
TRBV27	TRBJ1-2	TRBD1	-	TGTGCCAGCAGTTTATCTCGGGGACAGGGGGCGCGCGGCTACACCTTC	CASSLSRGQGARGYTF
TRBV3-1	TRBJ2-5	-	few	TGTGCCAGCAGCCAAAGGACCTCAAGGGAGACCCAGTACTTC	CASSQRTSRETQYF
TRBV2	TRBJ1-1	-	few	TGTGCCAGTCAGACAGAGCTGAACACTGAAGCTTTCTTT	CASQTELNTEAFF
TRBV29-1	TRBJ2-5	TRBD1	-	TGCAGTCTTGGCCTGGGACAGGGGATCGAGACCCAGTACTTC	CSLGLGQGIETQYF
TRBV20-1	TRBJ2-4	TRBD2	-	TGCAGTGCTCATTTAGCGGGTAACAAAAACATTCAGTACTTC	CSAHLAGNKNIQYF
TRBV5-6	TRBJ2-1	-	many	TGTGCCAGCAGCAGTCTGACTAGTTCTAGCCTCTACAATGAGCAGTTCTTC	CASSSLTSSSLYNEQFF
TRBV29-1	TRBJ2-7	-	-	TGCAGCGTTAAAAATTCCTACGAGCAGTACTTC	CSVKNSYEQYF
TRBV6-1	TRBJ1-6	-	-	TGTGCCAGCAGTGAACTAGGGGCGCAGGCACCCCTCCACTTT	CASSELGAQAPLHF
TRBV5-1	TRBJ1-6	-	few	TGCGCCAGCAGCTCCACAGGGCGCTTGAATTCACCCCTCCACTTT	CASSSTGRLNSPLHF
TRBV27	TRBJ1-4	-	-	TGTGCCAGCACCCCGCTGGGTGGAACTAATGAAAAACTGTTTTTT	CASTPLGGTNEKLFF
TRBV7-2	TRBJ2-5	-	-	TGTGCCAGCAGCTTAAATAAAAAGGTCCAAGAGACCCAGTACTTC	CASSLNKKVQETQYF
TRBV28	TRBJ2-1	TRBD2	few	TGTGCCAGCAGCAGCTGGAAAGCGGGAGTCTGGAATGAGCAGTTCTTC	CASSSWKAGVWNEQFF
TRBV20-1	TRBJ2-5	TRBD2	-	TGCAGTGCTAGACTAGCGGGGGGTATGGCCCAGTACTTC	CSARLAGGMAQYF
TRBV5-1	TRBJ2-1	-	few	TGCGCCAGCAGCTCACAAGGTTTAGCCTACAATGAGCAGTTCTTC	CASSSQGLAYNEQFF
TRBV7-2	TRBJ2-1	-	-	TGTGCCAGCAGCTTCCCGTCAAGAGGGACCCTACGCAATGAGCAGTTCTTC	CASSFPSRGTLRNEQFF
TRBV5-1	TRBJ1-4	-	many	TGCGCCAGCAGCTTGGGATATGATGAAAAACTGTTTTTT	CASSLGYDEKLFF
TRBV7-8	TRBJ2-1	-	many	TGTGCCAGCAGCACCCGACTGTACAATGAGCAGTTCTTC	CASSTRLYNEQFF
TRBV2	TRBJ1-1	-	-	TGTGCCAGCAGTGAAGCCGCCGCCTTTGGGGATGAAGCTTTCTTT	CASSEAAAFGDEAFF
TRBV5-4	TRBJ2-3	TRBD2	few	TGTGCCAGCAGCTCGAAAACTAGCGGGGGCTTACTAGACCCAGATACGCAGTATTTT	CASSSKTSGGLLDPDTQYF
TRBV28	TRBJ2-1	TRBD2	few	TGTGCCAGCAGTCCTAGCGGGAGGGCCAGCAATGAGCAGTTCTTC	CASSPSGRASNEQFF
TRBV20-1	TRBJ1-1	-	-	TGCAGTGTCCCCCCAGGGATCGTGAACACTGAAGCTTTCTTT	CSVPPGIVNTEAFF
TRBV9	TRBJ1-4	TRBD1	few	TGTGCCAGCAGCGCCGGGACAGGGCGAGAAAAACTGTTTTTT	CASSAGTGREKLFF
TRBV10-3	TRBJ1-5	TRBD1	many	TGTGCCGCCGCTCCATCGACAGGGGGTAATCAGCCCCAGCATTTT	CAAAPSTGGNQPQHF
TRBV7-9	TRBJ2-1	TRBD1	-	TGTGCCAGCAGGCCGCCCCTGGGACAGCACTTCAACAATGAGCAGTTCTTC	CASRPPLGQHFNNEQFF
TRBV6-2/TRBV6-3	TRBJ2-3	-	-	TGTGCCAGCAGTTACCTTCGGGACGTCGCCGATACGCAGTATTTT	CASSYLRDVADTQYF
TRBV11-2	TRBJ2-6	-	-	TGTGCCAGCAGCTTAAGGGAAGCCGTCCTGACTTTC	CASSLREAVLTF
TRBV15	TRBJ1-5	-	-	TGTGCCACCAGCAGAGATGGTCAACTATATCAGCCCCAGCATTTT	CATSRDGQLYQPQHF
TRBV9	TRBJ1-6	TRBD1	-	TGTGCCAGCAGCGTAGAGACAGGGGCAACTTCACCCCTCCACTTT	CASSVETGATSPLHF